The 25 T cell receptor beta chains listed next were all sequenced from one sample in a study of blood T cell repertoires in COVID-19. Sequencing used immunoSEQ multiplex PCR; TCRdb keeps in-frame clones, though not all of them. This sample has over 200,000 clones, with roughly 90% found just once. The sequencing input was PBMCs or T cells enriched from blood (not recorded which). These receptors originate from a woman in her twenties or thirties who had been exposed to COVID-19.

This clone was seen more than once but under ten times. The chain is built from TRBV9 and TRBJ1-2; D perhaps matches TRBD1 (5 bases). Germline CDR1 SGDLS, CDR2 YYNGEE. Trimming took 3 bases from V and 2 from J, leaving 14 bases between them. This CDR3 spans 15 amino acids. CDR3 amino acids: CASSGPVGGNYGYTF. CDR3 coding DNA: TGTGCCAGCAGCGGTCCGGTTGGGGGGAACTATGGCTACACCTTC.

The chain employs TRBV7-9 and TRBJ2-7; 8 positions match TRBD1. This CDR3 spans 17 amino acids. Germline CDR1 reads SEHNR; CDR2 reads FQNEAQ (reference sequence). The junction had 15 bases not matched to a gene; V was cut back by 5 bases and J by 3 bases. Here the CDR3 DNA reads TGTGCCAGCAGCCCCCCTTTCTCGGGGACAGGTAACTACGAGCAGTACTTC. Its translation is CASSPPFSGTGNYEQYF.

V gene TRBV2 combines with J gene TRBJ2-4, with a possible D match to TRBD2 (5 bases). The CDR3 is 13 amino acids. The germline gives CDR1 SNHLY, CDR2 FYNNEI. Trimming cost V 6 bases and J 8 bases, with 14 bases left between them. The CDR3 here is CASSEGSRDIQYF. The CDR3 DNA sequence: TGTGCCAGCAGCGAGGGCAGTAGGGACATTCAGTACTTC.

The sample holds one count of this clone. The chain is built from TRBV6-5 and TRBJ1-2; 12 nucleotides align to TRBD1. The V gene end was trimmed by 1 base and the J gene end by 5 bases; junction bases not matched to a gene: 5. The CDR3 contains 16 residues. Germline V gene sequence: CDR1 MNHEY, CDR2 SVGAGI. CDR3 loop: CASSYLGQGAGYGYTF. Here the CDR3 DNA reads TGTGCCAGCAGTTACTTGGGACAGGGGGCGGGATATGGCTACACCTTC.

This clone was observed once. V is TRBV18 and J is TRBJ1-3; D not resolved. The V end was cut by 6 bases, the J end by 2 bases, with 17 bases between. Germline V gives CDR1 KGHSH, CDR2 LQKENI. The CDR3 contains 16 residues. The CDR3 region has the DNA TGTGCCAGCTCCCAGACATCCTCCACGGCTGGAAACACCATATATTTT. This translates into CASSQTSSTAGNTIYF.

The chain combines TRBV24-1 with TRBJ1-2; the D is unclear. The V gene lost 3 bases and the J gene lost 8 bases, with 6 bases spanning the gap. Germline assignment: CDR1 KGHDR and CDR2 SFDVKD. CDR3 length: 11 residues. The DNA for the CDR3 is TGTGCCACCAGTGATCCGGGGGGCTACACCTTC. Residues: CATSDPGGYTF.

The chain carries TRBV5-1 and TRBJ1-2; 8 nucleotides align to TRBD1. Per the germline V gene, CDR1 is SGHRS and CDR2 is YFSETQ. The V gene end was trimmed by 6 bases and the J gene end by 3 bases; junction bases not matched to a gene: 4. CDR3 length: 13 residues. The CDR3 nucleotides read TGCGCCAGCAACTGGGGACAGGACTATGGCTACACCTTC. Protein product: CASNWGQDYGYTF.

The CDR3 protein is CASSSYRGFTDTQYF. Here the CDR3 DNA reads TGCGCCAGCAGCTCGTACAGGGGATTCACAGATACGCAGTATTTT. The V call is TRBV5-1, the J call TRBJ2-3, with 7 bases fitting TRBD1. Germline V gene data show CDR1 as SGHRS and CDR2 as YFSETQ. CDR3 length: 15 amino acids. Trimming at V came to 3 bases and at J to 2 bases, leaving 6 bases not matched to a gene.

The rearrangement links TRBV19 to TRBJ1-3, with 7 bases identical to TRBD1. Trimming cost V 7 bases and J 4 bases; bases outside gene matches: 4. Germline V gives CDR1 LNHDA, CDR2 SQIVND (reference sequence). The CDR3 consists of 13 residues. CDR3 nucleotides: TGTGCCAGTATCGGGGACAGAGGAAACACCATATATTTT. Its translation is CASIGDRGNTIYF.

This clone was detected once. V is TRBV7-2 and J is TRBJ1-5; the D is unclear. Germline lookup yields CDR1 SGHTA and CDR2 FQGNSA. The V and J ends lost 7 bases and 1 base respectively, with 17 bases between them. There are 16 residues in the CDR3. Here the CDR3 reads CASKMGGSPSNQPQHF. Written as DNA, the CDR3 is TGTGCCAGCAAAATGGGAGGGAGCCCCAGCAATCAGCCCCAGCATTTT. Using reference TRBV7-2 and TRBJ1-5 for the parts outside the CDR3, the full variable domain is GAGVSQSPSNKVTEKGKDVELRCDPISGHTALYWYRQSLGQGLEFLIYFQGNSAPDKSGLPSDRFSAERTGGSVSTLTIQRTQQEDSAVYLCASKMGGSPSNQPQHFGDGTRLSIL.

The chain recombines TRBV6-1 with TRBJ2-7, with a possible D match to TRBD1 (6 bases). V was shortened by 6 bases and J by 5 bases, with 14 bases between the two germline ends. The CDR3 runs 13 residues. The germline V gene encodes CDR1 MNHNS and CDR2 SASEGT. The DNA of the CDR3 is TGTGCCAGCAGCGCAGGGGATCGGGACGAGCAGTACTTC. Protein sequence: CASSAGDRDEQYF.

J is TRBJ2-2 and V is TRBV19; the match to TRBD1 covers 9 bases. J was trimmed by 6 bases and V by 7 bases; bases with no gene match: 12. From germline, CDR1 is LNHDA and CDR2 SQIVND (reference sequence). The CDR3 is 16 residues long. The CDR3 here is CASTAGTGKGPGELFF. DNA of the CDR3: TGTGCCAGTACCGCGGGGACAGGGAAGGGCCCCGGGGAGCTGTTTTTT.

The rearrangement uses TRBV4-1 and TRBJ1-2; D is uncertain. This CDR3 has 15 amino acids. V shed 0 bases and J shed 0 bases, with 8 bases lying between them. The germline V gene encodes CDR1 MGHRA and CDR2 YSYEKL. This chain's CDR3 is CASSQDTVSNYGYTF. The CDR3 DNA reads as TGCGCCAGCAGCCAAGACACAGTCTCTAACTATGGCTACACCTTC.

This rearrangement joins TRBV4-2 to TRBJ2-3, with D possibly TRBD2 on 7 matching bases. CDR1 and CDR2 (germline): LGHNA, YNFKEQ. This CDR3 is 15 amino acids long. V gave up 4 bases and J gave up 1 base, with 12 bases separating them. CDR3 residues: CASSPGGGGTDTQYF. The DNA of the CDR3 is TGTGCCAGCAGCCCCGGCGGGGGCGGCACAGATACGCAGTATTTT.

This chain connects TRBV19 to TRBJ1-5; the match to TRBD1 covers 7 bases. The germline gives CDR1 LNHDA, CDR2 SQIVND (reference sequence). Trimming removed 7 bases from V and 4 bases from J; junction bases left unmatched: 7. CDR3 length equals 14 residues. The CDR3 here is CASNPGQLNQPQHF. As DNA, the CDR3 is TGTGCCAGTAACCCGGGACAGCTGAATCAGCCCCAGCATTTT.

The rearrangement links TRBV29-1 to TRBJ1-1, with a possible D match to TRBD1 (6 bases). Germline lookup yields CDR1 SQVTM and CDR2 ANQGSEA. This CDR3 contains 12 residues. Trimming pared 4 bases from V and 12 bases from J, leaving 18 bases between. CDR3 sequence (DNA): TGCAGCGTTGGGATCCAGGGGACCGAAACTTTCTTT. It is translated as CSVGIQGTETFF.

The chain uses TRBV25-1 and TRBJ1-1; TRBD1 agrees at 9 bases. V trimming: 1 base; J trimming: 12 bases; junction bases outside the gene matches: 6. The germline gives CDR1 MGHDK, CDR2 SYGVNS. This CDR3 is built from 13 residues. The chain's CDR3 is CASSELQGAGSFF. The CDR3 DNA follows: TGTGCCAGCAGTGAATTACAGGGGGCAGGGTCTTTCTTT. The variable domain in full, with the rest retrieved from reference TRBV25-1 and TRBJ1-1, is EADIYQTPRYLVIGTGKKITLECSQTMGHDKMYWYQQDPGMELHLIHYSYGVNSTEKGDLSSESTVSRIRTEHFPLTLESARPSHTSQYLCASSELQGAGSFFGQGTRLTVV.

The J gene is TRBJ2-2, the V gene TRBV2; a weak D match, TRBD1 (6 bases). The ends were cut back, 8 bases at V and 9 bases at J, with 16 bases in the middle. CDR3 length equals 13 residues. Germline V lookup: CDR1 SNHLY, CDR2 FYNNEI. This chain's CDR3 is CASSQGQSWELFF. CDR3 coding DNA: TGTGCCAGCTCCCAAGGACAGAGTTGGGAGCTGTTTTTT.

V and J are TRBV11-2 and TRBJ2-7, with a possible D match to TRBD2 (6 bases). Deletions cut 1 base from V and 2 bases from J, with 18 bases between. The germline V gene encodes CDR1 SGHAT and CDR2 FQNNGV. The CDR3 is 17 residues long. The chain's CDR3 is CASSLGARDLHTYEQYF. In nucleotides, the CDR3 is TGTGCCAGCAGCTTAGGAGCCCGGGACTTACACACCTACGAGCAGTACTTC. Full variable domain (rest looked up from reference TRBV11-2 and TRBJ2-7): EAGVAQSPRYKIIEKRQSVAFWCNPISGHATLYWYQQILGQGPKLLIQFQNNGVVDDSQLPKDRFSAERLKGVDSTLKIQPAKLEDSAVYLCASSLGARDLHTYEQYFGPGTRLTVT.

The chain has TRBV29-1 and TRBJ1-1; 9 nucleotides align to TRBD1. Germline V gene sequence: CDR1 SQVTM, CDR2 ANQGSEA. After removal of 6 bases from V and 4 bases from J, the junction contained 6 bases not matched to a gene. The CDR3 spans 13 residues. CDR3 sequence reads: CSVTTGGSTEAFF. The CDR3, as DNA: TGCAGCGTGACGACAGGGGGATCCACTGAAGCTTTCTTT. The variable domain in full, completed from reference TRBV29-1 and TRBJ1-1, reads SAVISQKPSRDICQRGTSLTIQCQVDSQVTMMFWYRQQPGQSLTLIATANQGSEATYESGFVIDKFPISRPNLTFSTLTVSNMSPEDSSIYLCSVTTGGSTEAFFGQGTRLTVV.

This clone was seen once. J is TRBJ1-3 and V is TRBV27, with D possibly being TRBD1 (5 bases). Germline CDR1 is MNHEY and CDR2 is SMNVEV (reference sequence). V was shortened by 4 bases and J by 1 base, with 8 bases between the two germline ends. The CDR3 is made up of 14 amino acids. CDR3 sequence: CASSSRVSGNTIYF. CDR3 sequence (DNA): TGTGCCAGCAGTTCCAGGGTATCTGGAAACACCATATATTTT.

The V gene is TRBV11-3, the J gene TRBJ1-1; TRBD1 is a possible D gene (5 bases). V lost 8 bases and J lost 5, with 12 bases in between. The CDR3 has 12 residues. The V gene's germline CDR1 is SGHNT and CDR2 YENEEA. CDR3 sequence (DNA): TGTGCCAGCGGGTTGGGGGGAACTGAAGCTTTCTTT. This translates into CASGLGGTEAFF. Full variable domain (rest looked up from reference TRBV11-3 and TRBJ1-1): EAGVVQSPRYKIIEKKQPVAFWCNPISGHNTLYWYLQNLGQGPELLIRYENEEAVDDSQLPKDRFSAERLKGVDSTLKIQPAELGDSAVYLCASGLGGTEAFFGQGTRLTVV.

Details on this clone: This specimen includes other DNA sequences encoding the same CDR3. The chain is built from TRBV6-5 and TRBJ1-2; TRBD1 is a possible D gene (6 bases). Looked up from germline, CDR1 is MNHEY and CDR2 is SVGAGI. Trimming left V 2 bases short and J 2 bases short, with 6 bases between. The CDR3 runs 13 residues. The CDR3 DNA reads as TGTGCCAGCAGTTACGGACAGAACTATGGCTACACCTTC. Translating it yields CASSYGQNYGYTF.

This rearrangement joins TRBV5-8 to TRBJ1-4, with TRBD1 as a possible D gene (5 bases). Germline V gene data show CDR1 as SGHTS and CDR2 as YDEGEE. The ends were cut back, 4 bases at V and 4 bases at J, with 11 bases in the middle. The length of the CDR3 is 14 residues. CDR3 sequence (DNA): TGTGCCAGCAGCAACCCGGGGGTTAATGAAAAACTGTTTTTT. As protein: CASSNPGVNEKLFF.

The chain combines TRBV3-1 (or the pseudogene TRBV3-2) with TRBJ2-2; TRBD1 agrees at 11 bases. The V gene end was trimmed by 5 bases and the J gene end by 7 bases; junction bases not matched to a gene: 6. The germline gives CDR1 LGHDT, CDR2 YNNKEL (reference sequence). The CDR3 has 15 amino acids. Here the CDR3 reads CASSYPGQGVGELFF. The CDR3 DNA is TGTGCCAGCAGCTACCCGGGACAGGGGGTCGGGGAGCTGTTTTTT.